Listed here are 20 T cell receptor beta chains from one sample, sequenced in a study of T cells in narcolepsy. Assay used: immunoSEQ multiplex PCR; TCRdb lists only in-frame clones, some missing. The repertoire has 30,000 to 45,000 clones, about 85% of them found once; the top ten carry 1.5% to 2%. Material for sequencing was CD45RA- memory CD4+ T cells from PBMCs. Receptors originate from a human donor with narcolepsy.

The rearrangement uses TRBV18 and TRBJ2-3, with D unresolved. V was shortened by 2 bases and J by 5 bases, with 5 bases between the two germline ends. Germline loops: CDR1 KGHSH, CDR2 LQKENI. The CDR3 extends over 12 amino acids. The CDR3 coding sequence is TGTGCCAGCTCACCAGGAGAAGATACGCAGTATTTT. This gives the protein CASSPGEDTQYF.

The V call is TRBV7-2, the J call TRBJ2-7, with D possibly TRBD1 on 5 matching bases. Germline assignment: CDR1 SGHTA and CDR2 FQGNSA. CDR3 length: 14 amino acids. Trimming removed 5 bases from V and 0 bases from J, with 11 bases in between. The CDR3 sequence is CASSQDRYSYEQYF. The CDR3 coding sequence is TGTGCCAGCAGCCAAGACAGATACTCCTACGAGCAGTACTTC.

The chain employs TRBV7-2 and TRBJ1-4; D unclear. V lost 1 base to trimming and J lost 10 bases, with 10 bases between them. The CDR3 has 13 residues. Germline values: CDR1 SGHTA, CDR2 FQGNSA. DNA for the CDR3: TGTGCCAGCAGCTTAGAACAGATTGGAAAACTGTTTTTT. Its protein is CASSLEQIGKLFF.

V is TRBV6-1 and J is TRBJ1-2, with D perhaps matching TRBD1 (6 bases). This CDR3 has 15 residues. Germline V gives CDR1 MNHNS, CDR2 SASEGT. Between the trimmed V and J ends, which lost 0 bases and 4 bases, there was a span of 12 bases. Here the CDR3 reads CASSEAHRALYGYTF. The CDR3 DNA reads TGTGCCAGCAGTGAAGCCCACAGGGCCCTCTATGGCTACACCTTC.

The count of this clone is one. The chain carries TRBV18 and TRBJ2-1; 8 bases line up with TRBD2. The J segment lost 2 bases and the V segment lost 2 bases, leaving 5 bases of the junction unmatched. There are 16 residues in the CDR3. Germline CDR1 is KGHSH and CDR2 is LQKENI. This chain's CDR3 is CASSPAGGSTYNEQFF. The CDR3 DNA follows: TGTGCCAGCTCACCAGCGGGGGGATCCACCTACAATGAGCAGTTCTTC.

The V and J genes are TRBV11-2 and TRBJ1-5; 8 bases line up with TRBD1. The germline gives CDR1 SGHAT, CDR2 FQNNGV. Losses at the gene ends were 4 bases for V and 5 bases for J; bases not matched to a gene: 4. The CDR3 loop spans 14 amino acids. Here the CDR3 reads CASSSSGGHQPQHF. The DNA of the CDR3 is TGTGCCAGCAGCTCCTCAGGGGGCCATCAGCCCCAGCATTTT.

This clone has a handful of counts. Here the CDR3 reads CSARPTGDPFF. The DNA for the CDR3 is TGCAGTGCTAGACCCACGGGGGATCCTTTCTTT. This sequence joins TRBV20-1 and TRBJ1-1; the D gene is possibly TRBD1 (5 bases). Between the trimmed V and J ends, which lost 2 bases and 12 bases, there was a span of 13 bases. This CDR3 is built from 11 residues. Germline CDR1 DFQATT, CDR2 SNEGSKA (reference sequence).

The chain couples TRBV6-5 to TRBJ1-2, with D unresolved. Trimming removed 0 bases from V and 7 bases from J, with 9 bases in between. CDR1 is MNHEY, CDR2 SVGAGI, per germline. This CDR3 is 13 amino acids long. Here the CDR3 DNA reads TGTGCCAGCAGTTACTCCCCGCAGCTTGGCTACACCTTC. As protein: CASSYSPQLGYTF.

This clone was seen a single time. The chain is built from TRBV23-1 and TRBJ2-2; D is perhaps TRBD2 (5 bases). TRBV23-1 is an open reading frame whose function is uncertain. The CDR3 contains 15 residues. V was shortened by 2 bases and J by 3 bases, with 10 bases between the two germline ends. In DNA, the CDR3 is TGCGCCAGCAGTCAACCCTCCGGGGACACCGGGGAGCTGTTTTTT. It yields the protein CASSQPSGDTGELFF.

The chain links TRBV7-2 to TRBJ2-1; the match to TRBD1 covers 7 bases. V lost 4 bases, J lost 3 bases, and 6 bases stayed unmatched. This CDR3 region has 15 residues. Germline V gene lookup returns CDR1 SGHTA and CDR2 FQGNSA. The CDR3 reads CASSSNRGNYNEQFF. The CDR3 DNA follows: TGTGCCAGCAGCTCTAACAGGGGTAACTACAATGAGCAGTTCTTC.

The CDR3 protein is CASSENPSLSSYEQYF. The CDR3 DNA sequence: TGTGCCAGCAGTGAAAATCCCTCCTTGAGCTCCTACGAGCAGTACTTC. The V gene is TRBV2, the J gene TRBJ2-7; unclear D gene. This CDR3 has 16 residues. The V and J ends lost 2 bases and 0 bases respectively, with 14 bases between them. The germline CDR1 and CDR2 sequences are SNHLY and FYNNEI.

The V and J genes are TRBV6-5 and TRBJ1-3, with D unresolved. Germline loops: CDR1 MNHEY, CDR2 SVGAGI. With 4 bases removed from V and 0 bases from J, the gap between germline ends came to 10 bases. The CDR3 spans 15 residues. CDR3 sequence reads: CASSLTGSSGNTIYF. The CDR3 nucleotides are TGTGCCAGCAGTTTGACCGGGAGCTCTGGAAACACCATATATTTT.

J is TRBJ1-2 and V is TRBV28; D perhaps matches TRBD1 (6 bases). V was cut by 6 bases and J by 6 bases, with 14 bases left in between. Germline V gene sequence: CDR1 MDHEN, CDR2 SYDVKM. CDR3 length: 13 residues. DNA for the CDR3: TGTGCCAGCAGAACGGGACATCCAAATGGCTACACCTTC. Translation gives CASRTGHPNGYTF.

To note about this clone: Different DNA sequences within this sample yield the same CDR3. The chain has TRBV5-4 and TRBJ2-7, with D perhaps assigned TRBD1 or TRBD2 (5 bases each). V dropped 0 bases and J dropped 1 base, with 8 bases sitting between them. This CDR3 has 14 residues. From germline, CDR1 is SGHNT and CDR2 YYREEE (reference sequence). The CDR3 loop reads CASSLGGTSYEQYF. The CDR3 DNA reads as TGTGCCAGCAGCTTGGGGGGGACGTCCTACGAGCAGTACTTC.

The chain has TRBV5-1 and TRBJ1-3, with 7 positions matching TRBD1. V shed 4 bases, J shed 2 bases, and the junction held 12 bases outside the gene matches. CDR3 size: 17 residues. Germline CDR1 and CDR2: SGHRS and YFSETQ. CDR3 sequence (DNA): TGCGCCAGCAGCCTAACGTTCGACAGGGCCACTGGAAACACCATATATTTT. Translation gives CASSLTFDRATGNTIYF. The full variable domain, in which reference TRBV5-1 and TRBJ1-3 provide the parts outside the CDR3, is KAGVTQTPRYLIKTRGQQVTLSCSPISGHRSVSWYQQTPGQGLQFLFEYFSETQRNKGNFPGRFSGRQFSNSRSEMNVSTLELGDSALYLCASSLTFDRATGNTIYFGEGSWLTVV.

The CDR3 is CASSLDKGYGYTF. The CDR3 DNA sequence: TGTGCCAGCTCACTCGACAAGGGCTATGGCTACACCTTC. This chain connects TRBV18 to TRBJ1-2; D remains unclear. V gave up 4 bases and J gave up 4 bases, with 10 bases separating them. The germline V gene has CDR1 KGHSH and CDR2 LQKENI. This CDR3 region has 13 residues.

V gene TRBV5-1 combines with J gene TRBJ2-7; D could derive from TRBD1 or TRBD2 (6 bases each). Germline CDR1 is SGHRS and CDR2 is YFSETQ. This CDR3 contains 17 residues. V lost 4 bases, J lost 1 base, and 21 bases lay in between. CDR3 residues: CASSAIVGGIESYEQYF. The CDR3 DNA reads as TGCGCCAGCAGCGCGATAGTGGGGGGCATCGAGTCCTACGAGCAGTACTTC. Full variable domain (rest looked up from reference TRBV5-1 and TRBJ2-7): KAGVTQTPRYLIKTRGQQVTLSCSPISGHRSVSWYQQTPGQGLQFLFEYFSETQRNKGNFPGRFSGRQFSNSRSEMNVSTLELGDSALYLCASSAIVGGIESYEQYFGPGTRLTVT.

The chain carries TRBV19 and TRBJ1-1, with D possibly being TRBD1 (6 bases). The CDR3 length is 15 residues. Germline CDR1 and CDR2: LNHDA and SQIVND (reference sequence). With 7 bases removed from V and 0 bases from J, the gap between germline ends came to 15 bases. CDR3 nucleotides: TGTGCCAGTATCCGAGGGGGGCCAGTGAACACTGAAGCTTTCTTT. As protein: CASIRGGPVNTEAFF.

This clone was found a few times. This chain links TRBV5-6 with TRBJ2-3, with 11 bases lining up with TRBD2. This CDR3 comprises 16 residues. Germline V lookup: CDR1 SGHDT, CDR2 YYEEEE. The V and J ends lost 4 bases and 1 base, in that order; junction bases with no gene match: 5. This CDR3 reads CASSAVLAGGTDTQYF. CDR3 DNA sequence: TGTGCCAGCAGCGCAGTACTAGCGGGGGGCACAGATACGCAGTATTTT.

This chain uses TRBV6-6 with TRBJ1-5; no reliable D call. The germline V gene encodes CDR1 MNHNY and CDR2 SVGAGI (reference sequence). Trimming stripped 0 bases from V and 2 bases from J, with 8 bases between. The CDR3 is 15 residues long. The CDR3 sequence: CASSYSGQGNQPQHF. DNA for the CDR3: TGTGCCAGCAGTTACTCCGGGCAGGGCAATCAGCCCCAGCATTTT.